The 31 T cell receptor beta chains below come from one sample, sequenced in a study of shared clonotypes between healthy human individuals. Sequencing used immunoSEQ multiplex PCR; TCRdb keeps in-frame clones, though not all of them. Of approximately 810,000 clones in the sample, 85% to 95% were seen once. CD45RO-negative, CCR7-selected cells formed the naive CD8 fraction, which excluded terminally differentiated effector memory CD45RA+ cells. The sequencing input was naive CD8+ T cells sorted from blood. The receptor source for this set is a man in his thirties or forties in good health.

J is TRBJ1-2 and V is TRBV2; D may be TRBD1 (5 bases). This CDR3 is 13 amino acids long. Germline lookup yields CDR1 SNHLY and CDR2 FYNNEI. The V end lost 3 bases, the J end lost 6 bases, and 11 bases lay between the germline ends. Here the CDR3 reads CASSEGPVHGYTF. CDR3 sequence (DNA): TGTGCCAGCAGTGAGGGGCCTGTCCATGGCTACACCTTC.

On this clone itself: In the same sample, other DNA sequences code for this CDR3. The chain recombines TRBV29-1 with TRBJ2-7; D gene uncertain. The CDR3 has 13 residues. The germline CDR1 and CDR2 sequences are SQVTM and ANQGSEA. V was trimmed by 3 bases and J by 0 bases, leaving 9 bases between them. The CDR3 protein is CSVDETGSYEQYF. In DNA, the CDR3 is TGCAGCGTTGATGAAACCGGCTCCTACGAGCAGTACTTC.

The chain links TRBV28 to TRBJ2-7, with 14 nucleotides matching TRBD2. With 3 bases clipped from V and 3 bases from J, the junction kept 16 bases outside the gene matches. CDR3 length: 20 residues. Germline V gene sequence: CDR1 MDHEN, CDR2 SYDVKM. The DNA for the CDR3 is TGTGCCAGCAGTTTTGGACAGACGGGACTAGCGGGAGCGCTCGGCTACGAGCAGTACTTC. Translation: CASSFGQTGLAGALGYEQYF.

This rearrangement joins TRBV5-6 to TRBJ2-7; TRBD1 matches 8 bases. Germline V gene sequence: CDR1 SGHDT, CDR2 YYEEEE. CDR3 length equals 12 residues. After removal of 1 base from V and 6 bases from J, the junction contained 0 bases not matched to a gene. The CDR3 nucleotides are TGTGCCAGCAGCTTGACAGGGGGCGAGCAGTACTTC. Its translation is CASSLTGGEQYF.

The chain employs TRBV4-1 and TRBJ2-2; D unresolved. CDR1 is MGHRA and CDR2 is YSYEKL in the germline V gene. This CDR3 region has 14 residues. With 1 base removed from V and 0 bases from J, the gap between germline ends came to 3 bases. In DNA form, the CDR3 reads TGCGCCAGCAGCCAAGCAGCGAACACCGGGGAGCTGTTTTTT. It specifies CASSQAANTGELFF.

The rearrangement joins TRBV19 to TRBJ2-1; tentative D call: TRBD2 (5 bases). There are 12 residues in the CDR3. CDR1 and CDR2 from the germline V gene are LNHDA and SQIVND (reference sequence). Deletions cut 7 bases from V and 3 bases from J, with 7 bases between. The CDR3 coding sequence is TGTGCCAGTAATGAGGGCTACAATGAGCAGTTCTTC. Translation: CASNEGYNEQFF.

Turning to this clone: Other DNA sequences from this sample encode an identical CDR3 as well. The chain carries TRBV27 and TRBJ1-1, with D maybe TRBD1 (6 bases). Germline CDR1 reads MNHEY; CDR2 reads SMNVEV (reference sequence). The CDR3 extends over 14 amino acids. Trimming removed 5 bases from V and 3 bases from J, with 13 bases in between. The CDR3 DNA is TGTGCCAGCAGTCTACAGGGAGGAGACACTGAAGCTTTCTTT. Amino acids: CASSLQGGDTEAFF.

CDR3 protein: CASSHWGRNTEAFF. The CDR3 DNA reads as TGCGCCAGCAGCCATTGGGGGCGGAACACTGAAGCTTTCTTT. The chain joins TRBV4-3 to TRBJ1-1; possible D gene TRBD1, 6 bases. The CDR3 runs 14 residues. The V end was cut by 3 bases, the J end by 1 base, with 9 bases between. Per germline, CDR1 LGHNA and CDR2 YSLEER.

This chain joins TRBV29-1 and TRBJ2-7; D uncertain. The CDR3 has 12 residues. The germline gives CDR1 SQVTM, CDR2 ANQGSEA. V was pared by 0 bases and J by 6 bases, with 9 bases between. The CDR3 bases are TGCAGCGTTGAAGATCTCTCGTCCGAGCAGTACTTC. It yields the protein CSVEDLSSEQYF.

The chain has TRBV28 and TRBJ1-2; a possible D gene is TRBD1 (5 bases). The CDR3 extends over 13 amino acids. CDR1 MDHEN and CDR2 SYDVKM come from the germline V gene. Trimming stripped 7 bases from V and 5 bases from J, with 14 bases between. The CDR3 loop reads CASIGQGGYGYTF. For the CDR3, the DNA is TGTGCCAGCATAGGGCAGGGAGGGTATGGCTACACCTTC.

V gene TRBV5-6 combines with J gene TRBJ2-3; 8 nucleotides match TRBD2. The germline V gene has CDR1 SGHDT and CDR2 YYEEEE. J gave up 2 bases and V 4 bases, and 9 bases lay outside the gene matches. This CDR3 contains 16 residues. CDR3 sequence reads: CASSQLAAGTTDTQYF. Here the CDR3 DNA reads TGTGCCAGCAGCCAACTAGCGGCGGGGACCACAGATACGCAGTATTTT.

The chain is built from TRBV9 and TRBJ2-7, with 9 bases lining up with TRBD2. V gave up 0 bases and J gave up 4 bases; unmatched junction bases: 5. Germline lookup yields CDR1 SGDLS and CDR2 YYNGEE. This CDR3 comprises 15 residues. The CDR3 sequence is CASSVGGRALYEQYF. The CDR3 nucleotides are TGTGCCAGCAGCGTAGGCGGGAGGGCCCTGTACGAGCAGTACTTC.

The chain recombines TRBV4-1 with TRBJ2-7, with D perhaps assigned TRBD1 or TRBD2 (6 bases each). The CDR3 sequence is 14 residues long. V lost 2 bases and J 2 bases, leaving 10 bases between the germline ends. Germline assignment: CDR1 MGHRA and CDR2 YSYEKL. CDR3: CASSQRRDTYEQYF. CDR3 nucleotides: TGCGCCAGCAGCCAAAGGCGGGACACCTACGAGCAGTACTTC.

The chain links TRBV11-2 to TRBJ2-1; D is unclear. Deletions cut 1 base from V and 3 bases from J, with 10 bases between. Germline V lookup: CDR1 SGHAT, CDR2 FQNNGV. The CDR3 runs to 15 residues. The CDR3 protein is CASSLAALNYNEQFF. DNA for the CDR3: TGTGCCAGCAGCTTAGCGGCATTAAACTACAATGAGCAGTTCTTC. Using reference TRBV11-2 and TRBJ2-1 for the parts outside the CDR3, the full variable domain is EAGVAQSPRYKIIEKRQSVAFWCNPISGHATLYWYQQILGQGPKLLIQFQNNGVVDDSQLPKDRFSAERLKGVDSTLKIQPAKLEDSAVYLCASSLAALNYNEQFFGPGTRLTVL.

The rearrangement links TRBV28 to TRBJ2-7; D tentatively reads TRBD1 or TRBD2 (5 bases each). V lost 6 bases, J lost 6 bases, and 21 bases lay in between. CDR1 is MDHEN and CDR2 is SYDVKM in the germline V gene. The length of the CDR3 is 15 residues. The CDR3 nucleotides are TGTGCCAGCAGCCACGGTAAGGGGAGTCTAGGCGAGCAGTACTTC. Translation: CASSHGKGSLGEQYF.

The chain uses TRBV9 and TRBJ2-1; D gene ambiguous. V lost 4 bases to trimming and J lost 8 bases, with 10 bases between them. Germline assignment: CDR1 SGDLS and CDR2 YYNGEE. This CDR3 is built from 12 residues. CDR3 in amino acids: CASSRGVDEQFF. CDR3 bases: TGTGCCAGCAGCCGTGGGGTCGATGAGCAGTTCTTC.

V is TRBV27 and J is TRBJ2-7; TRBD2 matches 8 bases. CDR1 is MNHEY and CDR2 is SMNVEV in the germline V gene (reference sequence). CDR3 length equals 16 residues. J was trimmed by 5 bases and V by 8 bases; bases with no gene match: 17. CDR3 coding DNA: TGTGCCAGCTACCAAGGCGGACTAGCCCATCAGCACGAGCAGTACTTC. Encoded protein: CASYQGGLAHQHEQYF.

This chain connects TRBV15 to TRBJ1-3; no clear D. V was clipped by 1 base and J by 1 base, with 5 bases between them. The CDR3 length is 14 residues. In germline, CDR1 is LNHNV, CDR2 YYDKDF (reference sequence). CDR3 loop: CATSRGESGNTIYF. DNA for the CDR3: TGTGCCACCAGCAGAGGAGAATCTGGAAACACCATATATTTT.

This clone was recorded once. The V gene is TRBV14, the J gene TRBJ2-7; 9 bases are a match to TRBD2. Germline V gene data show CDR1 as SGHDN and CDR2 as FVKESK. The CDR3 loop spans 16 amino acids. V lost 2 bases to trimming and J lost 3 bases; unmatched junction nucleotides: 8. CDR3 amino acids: CASSQLAGLKGYEQYF. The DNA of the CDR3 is TGTGCCAGCAGCCAACTAGCGGGGTTGAAAGGCTACGAGCAGTACTTC.

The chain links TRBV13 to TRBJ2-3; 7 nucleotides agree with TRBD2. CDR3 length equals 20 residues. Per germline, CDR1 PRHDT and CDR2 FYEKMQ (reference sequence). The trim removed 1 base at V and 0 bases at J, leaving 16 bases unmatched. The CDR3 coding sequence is TGTGCCAGCAGCTTAGAGGATCTAGCGGTCAAAGGCTCTAGCACAGATACGCAGTATTTT. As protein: CASSLEDLAVKGSSTDTQYF.

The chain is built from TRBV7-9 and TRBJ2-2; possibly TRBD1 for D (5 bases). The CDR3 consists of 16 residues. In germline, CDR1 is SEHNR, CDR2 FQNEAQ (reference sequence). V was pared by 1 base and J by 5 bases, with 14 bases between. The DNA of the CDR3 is TGTGCCAGCAGCTTAGTTGCGCAGGGTTGGACCGGGGAGCTGTTTTTT. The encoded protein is CASSLVAQGWTGELFF.

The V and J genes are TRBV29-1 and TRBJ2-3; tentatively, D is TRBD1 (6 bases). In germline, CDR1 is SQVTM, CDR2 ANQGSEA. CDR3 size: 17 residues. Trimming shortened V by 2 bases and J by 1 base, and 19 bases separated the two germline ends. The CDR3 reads CSVELGSWQGRTDTQYF. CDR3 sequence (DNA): TGCAGCGTTGAACTTGGAAGTTGGCAGGGGCGCACAGATACGCAGTATTTT.

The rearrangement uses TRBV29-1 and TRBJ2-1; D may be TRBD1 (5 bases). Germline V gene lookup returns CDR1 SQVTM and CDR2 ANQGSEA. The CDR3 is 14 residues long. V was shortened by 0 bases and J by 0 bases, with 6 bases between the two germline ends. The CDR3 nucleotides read TGCAGCGTTGAAGACAGGGCCTCCTACAATGAGCAGTTCTTC. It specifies CSVEDRASYNEQFF.

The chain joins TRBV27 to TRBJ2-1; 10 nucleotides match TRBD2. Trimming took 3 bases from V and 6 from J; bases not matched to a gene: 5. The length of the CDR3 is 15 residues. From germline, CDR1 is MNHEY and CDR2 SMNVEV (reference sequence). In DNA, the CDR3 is TGTGCCAGCAGTTTTGGGAGCGGGAGGGCCAATGAGCAGTTCTTC. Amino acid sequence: CASSFGSGRANEQFF.

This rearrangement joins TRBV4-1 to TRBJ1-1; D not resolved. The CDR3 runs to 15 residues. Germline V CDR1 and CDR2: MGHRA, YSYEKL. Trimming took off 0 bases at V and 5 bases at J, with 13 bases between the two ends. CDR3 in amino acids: CASSQDQTGWTEAFF. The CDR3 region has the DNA TGCGCCAGCAGCCAAGACCAAACTGGGTGGACTGAAGCTTTCTTT.

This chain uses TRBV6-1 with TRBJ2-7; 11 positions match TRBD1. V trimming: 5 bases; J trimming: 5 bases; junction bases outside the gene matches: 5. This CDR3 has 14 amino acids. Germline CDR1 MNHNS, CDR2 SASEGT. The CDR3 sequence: CASSFPGQGDEQYF. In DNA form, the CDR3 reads TGTGCCAGCAGTTTCCCGGGACAGGGGGACGAGCAGTACTTC.

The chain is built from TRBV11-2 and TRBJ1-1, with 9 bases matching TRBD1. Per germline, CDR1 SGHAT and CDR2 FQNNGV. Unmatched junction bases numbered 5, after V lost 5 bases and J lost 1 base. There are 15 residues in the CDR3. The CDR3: CASSNRDRENTEAFF. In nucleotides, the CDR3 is TGTGCCAGCAGCAATAGGGACAGGGAGAACACTGAAGCTTTCTTT.

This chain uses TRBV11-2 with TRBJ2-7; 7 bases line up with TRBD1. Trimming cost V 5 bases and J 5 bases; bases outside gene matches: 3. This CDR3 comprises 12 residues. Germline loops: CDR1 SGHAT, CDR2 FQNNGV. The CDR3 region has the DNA TGTGCCAGCAGCCTAGGACAGGACGAGCAGTACTTC. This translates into CASSLGQDEQYF.

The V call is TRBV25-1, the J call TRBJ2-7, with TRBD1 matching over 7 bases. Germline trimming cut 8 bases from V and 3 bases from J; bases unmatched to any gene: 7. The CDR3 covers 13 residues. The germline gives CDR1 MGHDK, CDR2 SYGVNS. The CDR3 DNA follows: TGTGCCAGCGGATTGGGACAGAACTACGAGCAGTACTTC. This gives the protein CASGLGQNYEQYF.

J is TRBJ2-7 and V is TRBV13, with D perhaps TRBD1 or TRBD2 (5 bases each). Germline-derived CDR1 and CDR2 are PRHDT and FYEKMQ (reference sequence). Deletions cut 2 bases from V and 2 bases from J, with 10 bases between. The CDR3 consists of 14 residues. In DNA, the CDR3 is TGTGCCAGCAGCTTAAGCGGCAGGGCCTACGAGCAGTACTTC. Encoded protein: CASSLSGRAYEQYF.

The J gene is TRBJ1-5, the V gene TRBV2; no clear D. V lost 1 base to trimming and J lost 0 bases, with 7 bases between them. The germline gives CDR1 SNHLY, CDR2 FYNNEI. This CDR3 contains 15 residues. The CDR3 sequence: CASSEGAVSNQPQHF. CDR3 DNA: TGTGCCAGCAGTGAAGGGGCCGTTAGCAATCAGCCCCAGCATTTT.